This T cell receptor (beta chain) was identified during a study of tumour-infiltrating T cells in Burkitt lymphoma. Study at large: Overall and progression-free survival were predicted by productive clonality.

Assay: immunoSEQ multiplex PCR; the TCRdb copy retains only in-frame clones and omits some. This sample carries some 13,000 clones, roughly 80% of them seen once, and the ten largest clones take 7.2%. V shed 4 bases and J 4 bases; nucleotides not matched to a gene: 10. The germline V gene encodes CDR1 KGHSH and CDR2 LQKENI. CDR3 length: 16 residues. The rearrangement uses TRBV18 and TRBJ2-5; 9 nucleotides match TRBD2. The material sequenced was tumor tissue. The clonotype originates from a human donor with diffuse large B-cell lymphoma. This CDR3 is CASSLSGTSRGETQYF. DNA for the CDR3: TGTGCCAGCTCACTTTCCGGGACTAGCCGTGGAGAGACCCAGTACTTC.